This TCR beta chain was identified in a study of shared T cell receptors in the human thymus. Libraries were prepared by immunoSEQ multiplex PCR; TCRdb keeps only in-frame clonotypes and omits some of them. The sample contains about 380,000 clones, 95% of which appear only once. The sample taken for sequencing was thymocytes. The TCR sequence derives from a human donor.

The CDR3 region has the DNA TGCGCCAGCCGCAGAGGGGAGGGTTTCTTTGACACCATATATTTT. Its translation is CASRRGEGFFDTIYF. The chain combines TRBV10-2 with TRBJ1-3; D perhaps matches TRBD1 (5 bases). Trimming stripped 8 bases from V and 8 bases from J, with 22 bases between. The CDR3 runs to 15 residues. CDR1 WSHSY and CDR2 SAAADI come from the germline V gene.